This T cell receptor beta chain was documented in a study of brain T cells in children with intractable seizures. Data came from immunoSEQ multiplex PCR; TCRdb stores just in-frame clones and leaves some out. The sample has 75,000 to 80,000 clones, about 92% seen once. The CDR3 length is 12 residues. V lost 2 bases to trimming and J lost 9 bases, with 8 bases between them. Sequencing was limited to surgery cases with top T cell transcript signatures in brain tissue. Sequencing used peripheral blood, obtained at surgery. The chain recombines TRBV12-3 or TRBV12-4 with TRBJ2-1, with a weak D call TRBD2 (7 bases). This TCR came from a boy under two years old with tuberous sclerosis and intractable seizures. The CDR3 DNA is TGTGCCAGCAGTTTAAGGGGGGGTGAGCAGTTCTTC. Translated: CASSLRGGEQFF.